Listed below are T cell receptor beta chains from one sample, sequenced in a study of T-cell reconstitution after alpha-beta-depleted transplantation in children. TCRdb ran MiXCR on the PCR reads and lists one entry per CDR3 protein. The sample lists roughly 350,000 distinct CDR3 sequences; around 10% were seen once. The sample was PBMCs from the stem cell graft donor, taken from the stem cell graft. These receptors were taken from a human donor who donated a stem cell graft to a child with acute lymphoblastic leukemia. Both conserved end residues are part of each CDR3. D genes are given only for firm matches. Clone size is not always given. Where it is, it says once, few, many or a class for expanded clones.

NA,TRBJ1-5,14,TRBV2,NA,TGTGCCAGCAGTGTTTGGACAGTCAATCAGCCCCAGCATTTT,CASSVWTVNQPQHF
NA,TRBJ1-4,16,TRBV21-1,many,TGTGCCAGCTTTGTCCGGGGGAGTTCAACTAATGAAAAACTGTTTTTT,CASFVRGSSTNEKLFF
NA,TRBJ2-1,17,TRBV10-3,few,TGTGCCATCAGTGGGGAGTTGGGGGGAGGACCACCAAATGAGCAGTTCTTC,CAISGELGGGPPNEQFF
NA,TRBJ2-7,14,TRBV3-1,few,TGTGCCAGCAGCCAGTCCCTAGCCCCCTACGAGCAGTACTTC,CASSQSLAPYEQYF
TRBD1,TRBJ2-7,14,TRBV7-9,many,TGTGCCAGCAGCTTAGCGGGACAGGCCCACGAGCAGTACTTC,CASSLAGQAHEQYF
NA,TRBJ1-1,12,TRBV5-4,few,TGTGCCAGCAGCTTGGACGGGGTTGAAGCTTTCTTT,CASSLDGVEAFF
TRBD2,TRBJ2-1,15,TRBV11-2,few,TGTGCCAGCAGCTTAGTTGTGGGAGGGAGGACTGAGCAGTTCTTC,CASSLVVGGRTEQFF
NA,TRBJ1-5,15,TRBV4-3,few,TGCGCCAGCAGCCAAGATCGGGGGAATAATCAGCCCCAGCATTTT,CASSQDRGNNQPQHF
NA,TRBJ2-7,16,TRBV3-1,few,TGTGCCAGCAGCCAAGAGGCCAGGCCCGCGTCCTACGAGCAGTACTTC,CASSQEARPASYEQYF
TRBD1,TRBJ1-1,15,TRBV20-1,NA,TGCAGTGCTAGAGATCCACAGGGGACGGGCACTGAAGCTTTCTTT,CSARDPQGTGTEAFF
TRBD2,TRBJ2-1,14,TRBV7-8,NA,TGTGCCAGCACCCCTAGCGGGAGTGGCGATGAGCAGTTCTTC,CASTPSGSGDEQFF
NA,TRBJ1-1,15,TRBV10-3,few,TGTGCCATCAGTGACAAACAGGTGGAGAACACTGAAGCTTTCTTT,CAISDKQVENTEAFF
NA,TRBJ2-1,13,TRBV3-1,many,TGTGCCAGCAGCCAAGCAATTAGGGTGGAGCAGTTCTTC,CASSQAIRVEQFF
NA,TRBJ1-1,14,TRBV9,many,TGTGCCAGCAGCGGACGGACAGAGAACACTGAAGCTTTCTTT,CASSGRTENTEAFF
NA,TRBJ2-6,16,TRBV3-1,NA,TGTGCCAGCAGCCTCAGGGGTAGGGCTGGGGCCAACGTCCTGACTTTC,CASSLRGRAGANVLTF
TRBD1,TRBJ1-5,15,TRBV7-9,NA,TGTGCCAGCAGCTCCCCCGGGACAGGGCCTCAGCCCCAGCATTTT,CASSSPGTGPQPQHF